This T cell receptor beta chain was sequenced for a study of blood T cell repertoires in COVID-19 (TCRdb year 2020). In the study overall: Samples covering the acute and convalescent phases of COVID-19 were provided by collaborators in the United States, Italy and Spain. Sample metadata almost always included a de-identified subject ID, COVID-19 status, age in years and sex. The samples were drawn from the first 160 participants of the ongoing ImmuneRACE study and from more than 1,000 subjects provided by 6 global collaborators. The material from the prospective study consisted of cDNA or gDNA derived from T cells, B-cell-depleted T cells, or PBMCs. The repertoires were released in a freely available public database intended as a resource for research on the immune response to SARS-CoV-2. Where HLA class I and class II types were available, the types were taken from metadata supplied by the sample provider, not from assay-based typing. The dataset comprised deeply sampled blood TCRbeta repertoires from subjects exposed to, actively infected with, or recovered from COVID-19. The study at large found these results: The amount of clinical and demographic metadata varied by source and participant and was provided uncurated.

With regard to this clone: The clone's antigen remains unknown. Per-base quality was not reported, and no clone a single base away is much larger than it.

TCRbeta CDR3 regions were amplified from genomic DNA using the immunoSEQ Assay, a bias-controlled multiplex PCR. The original methods were these. The number of nucleated cells in each sample was estimated from the amplification of reference gene primers within the assay. To quantify the absolute abundance of each unique TCRbeta CDR3 rearrangement, sequence reads were collapsed and filtered. For each sample, productive Simpson clonality was calculated by taking the square root of Simpson's diversity index across productive rearrangements. What TCRdb holds here is the immuneACCESS table cut down to in-frame rearrangements. Part of the clones is not present; checked against another copy, under half of the missing clones reflect an unresolved V gene, and the others are unexplained. V, J and clone size derive from that table, while D and trimming were established from the DNA sequence. Recorded for this sample are about 140,000 clones; more than 60% of them occurred a single time. In total, the top ten clones hold approximately 9% of the sample.

Collaborating institutions collected whole blood in K2EDTA tubes following their own protocols. For TCRbeta analysis, collaborators shipped samples in one of three forms: frozen whole blood, isolated PBMCs, or DNA extracted from either of those sample types. V is trimmed back by 4 bases and J by 5 bases, and the junction contains 13 bases that no gene match accounts for. Inclusive of the bounding cysteine and phenylalanine, the CDR3 is 18 residues long. The retained sequence is limited to the CDR3, 54 bases, with the frame set at the first base. The germline V gene provides CDR1 LGHNA and CDR2 YNFKEQ.

The V gene is TRBV4-2 and the J gene is TRBJ2-7, and TRBD2 aligns with 14 junction nucleotides. Sequencing was performed on peripheral blood. This TCR was sampled from a woman in her forties or fifties with active or convalescent COVID-19. The DNA reads TGTGCCAGCAGCCCTATACCCGGGACTAGCGGGAGTAAACACGAGCAGTACTTC. It codes for CASSPIPGTSGSKHEQYF.